The clone carrying this TCR beta chain was seen just once. These data belong to a study of shared clonotypes between healthy human individuals. Produced via immunoSEQ multiplex PCR; TCRdb's table is partial and in-frame only. This table has about 1,900,000 clones, 85% to 95% appearing once. The CDR3 contains 17 residues. V was pared by 0 bases and J by 5 bases, with 20 bases between. Germline V gene data show CDR1 as WSHSY and CDR2 as SAAADI. CD8 cells classed as naive were CD45RO-negative and positively selected for CCR7, excluding terminally differentiated effector memory CD45RA+ cells. This chain joins TRBV10-2 and TRBJ2-7; maybe TRBD2 (7 bases). Sequencing was done on a sample of naive CD8+ T cells sorted from blood. The receptor's source is a man younger than 35 in good health. CDR3 loop: CASSESTGRGARDEQYF. Written as DNA, the CDR3 is TGCGCCAGCAGTGAGTCGACCGGACGGGGGGCTCGCGACGAGCAGTACTTC.